The sequence of this T cell receptor beta chain was determined in a study of molecular identifiers for immune sequencing clone quantification. Methods described previously, with TCR primers listed, were used for bulk TCR libraries. TCRdb reprocessed the PCR reads via MiXCR and lists one record per CDR3 protein. The data hold some 580,000 distinct CDR3 sequences, with about 25% observed a single time. Findings and limits, study-wide: Highly expanded clone sizes could be underestimated by identical TCR molecules sharing a barcode. Over 99% of CMV-specific effector molecules, but under 1% of naive ones, were in clones above 20 copies. In a background of roughly 970,000 naive cells, spiked Jurkat TCR RNA from one cell was reportedly detectable.

The table lists this clonotype with a few counts. Its antigen is currently unknown. V was shortened by 0 bases and J by 0 bases, with 6 bases between the two germline ends. The CDR3 totals 14 residues. CDR1 is GTSNPN, CDR2 SVGIG, per germline (reference sequence). Sequenced: naive CD8+ T cells from blood, with Jurkat cell RNA spiked in. Sample subset: FACS-sorted CD8+CD4-CCR7+CD45RA+ naive T cells. The TCR comes from a human donor in good health. Some libraries in this study had Jurkat cell RNA spiked in. The genes are TRBV30 and TRBJ2-4; no reliable D call. The CDR3 DNA reads TGTGCCTGGAGTGTTGGGTTAGCCAAAAACATTCAGTACTTC. Translation: CAWSVGLAKNIQYF.